This T cell receptor (beta chain) stems from a study of technical replicates of blood from a few donors. There are 11 residues in the CDR3. Deletions cut 4 bases from V and 8 bases from J, with 6 bases between. Germline V gene data show CDR1 as LNHDA and CDR2 as SQIVND (reference sequence). Libraries were prepared by immunoSEQ multiplex PCR; TCRdb keeps only in-frame clonotypes and omits some of them. The sample carries about 66,000 clones, about 97% recorded once. Sequenced sample: T cells isolated from PBMCs. This chain links TRBV19 with TRBJ2-1; D unresolved. The clonotype was recovered from a human donor in good health. The DNA of the CDR3 is TGTGCCAGTAGTAAGCTGGATGAGCAGTTCTTC. Its protein is CASSKLDEQFF.